This passage covers 30 T cell receptor beta chains from one sample sequenced in a study of graft-versus-host responses after intestinal transplantation. The protocol was immunoSEQ multiplex PCR, while the TCRdb copy is restricted to in-frame clones and leaves out a portion. The repertoire includes 77,000 or so clones, about 92% of them detected once, and about 0.67% sits in the top ten. The specimen comprised PBMCs, sampled 98 days after intestinal transplantation. The source is a human patient who received an intestinal transplant, so some T cells may come from the graft donor.

This chain joins TRBV6-6 and TRBJ2-7, with D maybe TRBD1 (5 bases). Germline CDR1 and CDR2: MNHNY and SVGAGI (reference sequence). The V gene lost 2 bases and the J gene lost 2 bases, with 10 bases spanning the gap. The CDR3 length is 14 residues. CDR3 sequence (DNA): TGTGCCAGCAGTTACCCCACAGGTACCTACGAGCAGTACTTC. This encodes CASSYPTGTYEQYF.

The chain has TRBV5-8 and TRBJ2-6; no definite D call. This CDR3 contains 20 residues. Germline loops: CDR1 SGHTS, CDR2 YDEGEE. Trimming took 3 bases from V and 0 from J, leaving 22 bases between them. The CDR3 loop is CASSSRLTVPSNSGANVLTF. Here the CDR3 DNA reads TGTGCCAGCAGCTCTCGATTGACTGTTCCCTCCAACTCTGGGGCCAACGTCCTGACTTTC.

V is TRBV5-1 and J is TRBJ1-2, with 9 bases lining up with TRBD1. This CDR3 is built from 15 residues. From germline, CDR1 is SGHRS and CDR2 YFSETQ. V gave up 2 bases and J gave up 8 bases; unmatched junction bases: 10. The CDR3 bases are TGCGCCAGCAGCTTCTACAGGGGGCGGCGATACGGCTACACCTTC. It translates to CASSFYRGRRYGYTF. The full variable domain, its missing parts supplied by reference TRBV5-1 and TRBJ1-2, is KAGVTQTPRYLIKTRGQQVTLSCSPISGHRSVSWYQQTPGQGLQFLFEYFSETQRNKGNFPGRFSGRQFSNSRSEMNVSTLELGDSALYLCASSFYRGRRYGYTFGSGTRLTVV.

The chain is built from TRBV30 and TRBJ2-7, with D perhaps matching TRBD2 (5 bases). The length of the CDR3 is 13 residues. Germline CDR1 reads GTSNPN; CDR2 reads SVGIG (reference sequence). V shed 5 bases and J shed 7 bases, with 18 bases lying between them. CDR3: CAWGGGAPGEQYF. In DNA form, the CDR3 reads TGTGCCTGGGGTGGCGGCGCCCCGGGGGAGCAGTACTTC.

The rearrangement joins TRBV2 to TRBJ2-1; perhaps TRBD1 as D (6 bases). Per germline, CDR1 SNHLY and CDR2 FYNNEI. V lost 4 bases, J lost 6 bases, and 10 bases lay in between. The CDR3 length is 13 residues. The CDR3 DNA is TGTGCCAGCAGTGTGGGACAACCCAATGAGCAGTTCTTC. Residues: CASSVGQPNEQFF.

The chain combines TRBV7-3 with TRBJ2-1; 9 bases line up with TRBD1. Unmatched junction bases numbered 8, after V lost 1 base and J lost 4 bases. This CDR3 has 17 residues. Germline CDR1 reads SGHTA; CDR2 reads FQGTGA. The CDR3 DNA follows: TGTGCCAGCAGCTTAATGACTGGACAGGGGATATACAATGAGCAGTTCTTC. Protein: CASSLMTGQGIYNEQFF.

This clone was counted once. This sequence joins TRBV6-1 and TRBJ2-7; a weak D match, TRBD1 (6 bases). Germline lookup yields CDR1 MNHNS and CDR2 SASEGT. CDR3 length: 14 residues. V dropped 2 bases and J dropped 2 bases, with 10 bases sitting between them. The CDR3 sequence: CASSEYDRPYEQYF. In DNA form, the CDR3 reads TGTGCCAGCAGTGAATACGACAGGCCCTACGAGCAGTACTTC.

The CDR3 spells CASSILWTGGTGELFF. As DNA, the CDR3 is TGTGCCAGTAGTATTCTTTGGACAGGGGGTACCGGGGAGCTGTTTTTT. The chain joins TRBV19 to TRBJ2-2; TRBD1 matches at 10 bases. CDR3 size: 16 residues. J gave up 5 bases and V 3 bases, and 6 bases lay outside the gene matches. CDR1 is LNHDA, CDR2 SQIVND, per germline (reference sequence).

The chain couples TRBV18 to TRBJ2-4; D gene ambiguous. Germline values: CDR1 KGHSH, CDR2 LQKENI. Trimming left V 3 bases short and J 0 bases short, with 12 bases between. This CDR3 is 16 amino acids long. The CDR3 DNA reads TGTGCCAGCTCACCTCCCCGGGTCGTAGCCAAAAACATTCAGTACTTC. Its protein product is CASSPPRVVAKNIQYF.

This clone was counted a single time. The chain uses TRBV23-1 and TRBJ2-5; TRBD1 might be the D (6 bases). TRBV23-1 is classed as an ORF, of uncertain function. The V gene lost 0 bases and the J gene lost 2 bases, with 19 bases spanning the gap. The CDR3 sequence is 18 residues long. CDR3: CASSQSIWGRGGQETQYF. CDR3 in DNA: TGCGCCAGCAGTCAATCTATATGGGGGAGAGGGGGTCAAGAGACCCAGTACTTC.

In this sample, this clone turned up a few times. This rearrangement joins TRBV9 to TRBJ1-4, with TRBD1 matching over 10 bases. Germline CDR1 is SGDLS and CDR2 is YYNGEE. V dropped 3 bases and J dropped 8; count of bases not matched to a gene: 4. The length of the CDR3 is 14 residues. The CDR3, as DNA: TGTGCCAGCAGCGCGGGACAGGGGCACGAAAAACTGTTTTTT. It translates to CASSAGQGHEKLFF.

The chain recombines TRBV6-1 with TRBJ2-7; D may correspond to TRBD1 or TRBD2 (5 bases each). Between the trimmed V and J ends, which lost 8 bases and 7 bases, there was a span of 21 bases. This CDR3 region has 14 residues. CDR1 is MNHNS, CDR2 SASEGT, per germline. CDR3 protein: CASSGRGWVREQYF. The CDR3, as DNA: TGTGCCAGCTCTGGACGGGGCTGGGTTCGGGAGCAGTACTTC.

V usage is TRBV7-3 and J usage is TRBJ2-6; D gene uncertain. Deletions cut 2 bases from V and 0 bases from J, with 8 bases between. Germline CDR1 reads SGHTA; CDR2 reads FQGTGA. This CDR3 is 16 amino acids long. The CDR3 protein is CASSLPQFSGANVLTF. CDR3 nucleotide sequence: TGTGCCAGCAGCTTACCCCAGTTCTCTGGGGCCAACGTCCTGACTTTC.

V gene TRBV4-1 combines with J gene TRBJ1-2; TRBD1 is a possible D gene (5 bases). This CDR3 contains 13 residues. The germline CDR1 and CDR2 sequences are MGHRA and YSYEKL. Trimming pared 1 base from V and 4 bases from J, leaving 7 bases between. CDR3 amino acids: CASSQAGTYGYTF. CDR3 DNA sequence: TGCGCCAGCAGCCAAGCAGGGACCTATGGCTACACCTTC.

The chain employs TRBV2 and TRBJ2-7; 13 bases fit TRBD2. The germline CDR1 and CDR2 sequences are SNHLY and FYNNEI. J lost 4 bases, V lost 10 bases, and 4 bases had no gene match. This CDR3 contains 13 residues. In nucleotides, the CDR3 is TGTGCCATCCGGACTAGCGGGAGTTACGAGCAGTACTTC. Encoded protein: CAIRTSGSYEQYF.

The chain uses TRBV7-3 and TRBJ2-5, with 8 bases matching TRBD1. V shed 5 bases, J shed 4 bases, and the junction held 12 bases outside the gene matches. The CDR3 sequence is 16 residues long. Per germline, CDR1 SGHTA and CDR2 FQGTGA. CDR3: CASSPYPTGAVETQYF. The CDR3 nucleotides read TGTGCCAGCAGCCCCTACCCGACAGGGGCGGTAGAGACCCAGTACTTC.

This chain connects TRBV19 to TRBJ2-1, with 9 bases aligning to TRBD2. V lost 1 base and J lost 3; bases outside the gene matches: 1. CDR3 length: 15 residues. Germline V lookup: CDR1 LNHDA, CDR2 SQIVND (reference sequence). CDR3 bases: TGTGCCAGTAGTATAGCTAGCGGGGTCTACAATGAGCAGTTCTTC. Its translation: CASSIASGVYNEQFF. Based on the CDR3 plus reference TRBV19 and TRBJ2-1, the full variable domain is DGGITQSPKYLFRKEGQNVTLSCEQNLNHDAMYWYRQDPGQGLRLIYYSQIVNDFQKGDIAEGYSVSREKKESFPLTVTSAQKNPTAFYLCASSIASGVYNEQFFGPGTRLTVL.

This sequence joins TRBV7-9 and TRBJ2-1; 10 nucleotides match TRBD2. The ends lost 3 bases at V and 8 bases at J; junction bases unmatched: 7. The CDR3 spans 15 residues. The V gene's germline CDR1 is SEHNR and CDR2 FQNEAQ (reference sequence). CDR3 sequence reads: CASSLPSGSRYEQFF. As DNA, the CDR3 is TGTGCCAGCAGCTTGCCTAGCGGGAGTAGATATGAGCAGTTCTTC.

The chain employs TRBV6-5 and TRBJ1-1; D may be TRBD1 (5 bases). This CDR3 has 14 residues. Trimming took off 1 base at V and 1 base at J, with 7 bases between the two ends. Germline V gene data show CDR1 as MNHEY and CDR2 as SVGAGI. This chain's CDR3 is CASSYLGPNTEAFF. The CDR3 DNA sequence: TGTGCCAGCAGTTACTTGGGACCGAACACTGAAGCTTTCTTT.

V gene TRBV13 combines with J gene TRBJ2-7; unclear D gene. The germline V and J ends were trimmed by 5 bases and 3 bases, with 17 bases remaining between them. Germline V gene lookup returns CDR1 PRHDT and CDR2 FYEKMQ (reference sequence). The CDR3 is made up of 15 amino acids. Here the CDR3 reads CASSADRLSGYEQYF. CDR3 nucleotides: TGTGCCAGCAGCGCGGACCGCCTTAGTGGCTACGAGCAGTACTTC.

The rearrangement links TRBV5-1 to TRBJ2-1; 10 bases are a match to TRBD2. V lost 0 bases to trimming and J lost 5 bases; unmatched junction nucleotides: 2. This CDR3 comprises 15 residues. Germline V gives CDR1 SGHRS, CDR2 YFSETQ. The CDR3 nucleotides are TGCGCCAGCAGCTTGGAGCGGGAGGGCCACAATGAGCAGTTCTTC. Translated: CASSLEREGHNEQFF.

V is TRBV30 and J is TRBJ2-2; D gene uncertain. The CDR3 is 14 residues long. Germline V lookup: CDR1 GTSNPN, CDR2 SVGIG (reference sequence). V lost 2 bases and J 5 bases, leaving 12 bases between the germline ends. The CDR3 DNA sequence: TGTGCCTGGAGTCGATCAGGAGCAACCGGGGAGCTGTTTTTT. Translation: CAWSRSGATGELFF.

CDR3 nucleotides: TGTGCCAGTAGTATTCACACAGCCTTGAACACTGAAGCTTTCTTT. It encodes CASSIHTALNTEAFF. The chain recombines TRBV19 with TRBJ1-1; D is unclear. Trimming took off 3 bases at V and 0 bases at J, with 11 bases between the two ends. CDR3 length: 15 amino acids. The germline V gene encodes CDR1 LNHDA and CDR2 SQIVND (reference sequence).

The V call is TRBV9, the J call TRBJ2-5; possibly TRBD2 for D (7 bases). V was shortened by 3 bases and J by 3 bases, with 15 bases between the two germline ends. Germline loops: CDR1 SGDLS, CDR2 YYNGEE. This CDR3 spans 15 amino acids. DNA for the CDR3: TGTGCCAGCAGCGCCCGCCGGGGGGCAGAAGAGACCCAGTACTTC. This translates into CASSARRGAEETQYF.

The CDR3 sequence: CASSPGYNEQFF. The DNA of the CDR3 is TGCGCCAGCAGCCCCGGCTACAATGAGCAGTTCTTC. The genes are TRBV4-1 and TRBJ2-1, with unresolved D. The CDR3 contains 12 residues. The germline V gene has CDR1 MGHRA and CDR2 YSYEKL. V gave up 4 bases and J gave up 3 bases, with 4 bases separating them.

This clone came up a few times. V usage is TRBV19 and J usage is TRBJ1-3; D possibly corresponds to TRBD1 (5 bases). This CDR3 spans 17 amino acids. The V and J ends lost 4 bases and 0 bases respectively, with 16 bases between them. CDR1 is LNHDA and CDR2 is SQIVND in the germline V gene (reference sequence). The CDR3 spells CASSTGRGASSGNTIYF. The CDR3 DNA follows: TGTGCCAGTAGTACCGGGAGAGGGGCAAGCTCTGGAAACACCATATATTTT.

J is TRBJ2-5 and V is TRBV25-1; possibly TRBD1 for D (5 bases). This CDR3 has 13 amino acids. V was shortened by 6 bases and J by 4 bases, with 12 bases between the two germline ends. In germline, CDR1 is MGHDK, CDR2 SYGVNS. For the CDR3, the DNA is TGTGCCAGCAGGATTGGGGCCGGAGAGACCCAGTACTTC. It is translated as CASRIGAGETQYF.

The chain combines TRBV6-9 with TRBJ2-5; D tentatively fits TRBD1 or TRBD2 (5 bases each). Trimming pared 6 bases from V and 4 bases from J, leaving 12 bases between. Germline CDR1 is MNHGY and CDR2 is SVAAGI. The CDR3 is 13 residues long. This CDR3 is CASRTRGRETQYF. The CDR3 nucleotides are TGTGCCAGCAGGACGAGGGGAAGAGAGACCCAGTACTTC.

The chain recombines TRBV5-3 with TRBJ2-5; possibly TRBD2 for D (6 bases). TRBV5-3 is an ORF for which the function is uncertain. CDR3 size: 14 residues. The ends were cut back, 5 bases at V and 4 bases at J, with 15 bases in the middle. The CDR3 loop is CARRVSGVGETQYF. CDR3 nucleotides: TGTGCCAGAAGGGTCTCGGGGGTCGGAGAGACCCAGTACTTC.

This clone appeared a few times. This chain uses TRBV7-6 with TRBJ1-1; tentatively, D is TRBD1 (5 bases). CDR1 SGHVS and CDR2 FNYEAQ come from the germline V gene. This CDR3 comprises 14 residues. Trimming removed 1 base at V and 1 base at J, with 7 bases between. The CDR3 here is CASSLGQTNTEAFF. CDR3 bases: TGTGCCAGCAGCTTAGGACAGACGAACACTGAAGCTTTCTTT.